This T cell receptor (beta chain) was identified in a study of cytomegalovirus exposure and HLA in healthy donors. The overall study: Approximately 83 million unique TCRs from HLA-typed donors were held in an early data release.

This PCR relied on a set of 60 Vbeta primers and 13 Jbeta primers. Some clones are missing from TCRdb's copy, which holds only in-frame ones; the method was immunoSEQ multiplex PCR. The profile covers roughly 160,000 clones, with around 69% appearing a single time and approximately 3% taken by the ten largest. Concerning this clone itself: Its antigen remains unknown.

General observations from the study: In vitro, a few CMV-associated chains proved specific for CMV antigens. Upon later analysis, HLA-associated TCR beta chains proved more clonally expanded than other, equally common chains. Excluded: some indistinguishable V segments such as TRBV6-2 and TRBV6-3.

CDR1 MDHEN and CDR2 SYDVKM come from the germline V gene. The CDR3 sequence is 14 residues long. Trimming left V 3 bases short and J 1 base short, with 9 bases between. V usage is TRBV28 and J usage is TRBJ1-1; D is undetermined. Sequencing was performed on PBMCs. The TCR was taken from a woman younger than 45 in good health and CMV-seronegative. This chain's CDR3 is CASSFRARNTEAFF. The CDR3 DNA is TGTGCCAGCAGTTTTCGAGCAAGGAACACTGAAGCTTTCTTT.